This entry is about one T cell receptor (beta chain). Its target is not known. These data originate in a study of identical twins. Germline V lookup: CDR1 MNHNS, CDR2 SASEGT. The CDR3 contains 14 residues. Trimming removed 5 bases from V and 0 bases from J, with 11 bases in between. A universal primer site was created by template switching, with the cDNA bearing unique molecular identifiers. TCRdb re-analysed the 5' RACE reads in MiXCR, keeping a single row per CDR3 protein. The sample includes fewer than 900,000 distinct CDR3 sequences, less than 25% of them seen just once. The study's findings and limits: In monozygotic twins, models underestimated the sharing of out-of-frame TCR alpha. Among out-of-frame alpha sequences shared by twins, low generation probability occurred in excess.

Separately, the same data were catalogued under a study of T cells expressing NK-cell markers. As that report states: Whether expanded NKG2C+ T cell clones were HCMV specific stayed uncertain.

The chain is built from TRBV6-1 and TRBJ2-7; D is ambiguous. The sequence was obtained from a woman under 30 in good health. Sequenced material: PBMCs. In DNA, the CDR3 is TGTGCCAGCAGTCGGACCACCCACTCCTACGAGCAGTACTTC. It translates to CASSRTTHSYEQYF.